The 20 T cell receptor beta chains in this list originate from one sample, sequenced in a study of shared clonotypes between healthy human individuals. Clones were read by immunoSEQ multiplex PCR, and TCRdb kept only the in-frame ones, dropping some. The sample has nearly 750,000 clones, 72% seen once. Material: memory CD4+ T cells sorted from blood. Subset reported: CD45RA-negative fraction. Receptor source: a young woman in good health.

This clone came up once. This likely came from a read error, as a far larger clone is one base away. The CDR3 DNA reads as TGTGCCAGCAGTCCCGGGACAGTCTATGGCTACACCTTC. Translated, it gives CASSPGTVYGYTF. This chain connects TRBV6-1 to TRBJ1-2, with 7 bases fitting TRBD1. The CDR3 contains 13 residues. The V segment lost 5 bases and the J segment 4 bases; nucleotides outside the gene matches: 4. CDR1 and CDR2 (germline): MNHNS, SASEGT.

The genes are TRBV5-6 and TRBJ1-2; TRBD1 matches at 9 bases. CDR3 length equals 15 residues. Per germline, CDR1 SGHDT and CDR2 YYEEEE. V shed 4 bases, J shed 4 bases, and the junction held 8 bases outside the gene matches. CDR3 sequence reads: CASSRGQGISYGYTF. CDR3 bases: TGTGCCAGCAGCCGGGGACAGGGCATTTCCTATGGCTACACCTTC.

The chain uses TRBV29-1 and TRBJ2-7; TRBD2 matches at 7 bases. From germline, CDR1 is SQVTM and CDR2 ANQGSEA. With V trimmed by 6 bases and J by 0 bases, 2 bases remained unmatched. The CDR3 runs 12 residues. CDR3 loop: CSVREGSYEQYF. CDR3 DNA: TGCAGCGTCAGGGAGGGCTCCTACGAGCAGTACTTC.

The DNA for the CDR3 is TGTGCCAGCAGCTTAGGTCCAGATACGCAGTATTTT. Residues: CASSLGPDTQYF. The chain has TRBV7-2 and TRBJ2-3; no firm D call. V was shortened by 1 base and J by 4 bases, with 3 bases between the two germline ends. Germline V gives CDR1 SGHTA, CDR2 FQGNSA. The length of the CDR3 is 12 residues.

The chain carries TRBV7-7 and TRBJ2-2, with D unclear. The V end lost 1 base, the J end lost 8 bases, and 8 bases lay between the germline ends. The CDR3 spans 13 residues. Germline CDR1 and CDR2: SSHAT and FNYEAQ (reference sequence). The CDR3 DNA follows: TGTGCCAGCAGCTTAGTGCTGGCGGGGGAGCTGTTTTTT. This gives the protein CASSLVLAGELFF.

This chain uses TRBV10-3 with TRBJ2-3; D not resolved. The V end lost 8 bases, the J end lost 3 bases, and 12 bases lay between the germline ends. Germline lookup yields CDR1 ENHRY and CDR2 SYGVKD. CDR3 length: 13 residues. CDR3 protein: CAIGSTETDTQYF. CDR3 nucleotide sequence: TGTGCCATCGGGTCGACGGAAACAGATACGCAGTATTTT.

The chain combines TRBV5-1 with TRBJ2-1, with TRBD2 matching over 11 bases. This CDR3 spans 20 amino acids. Per the germline V gene, CDR1 is SGHRS and CDR2 is YFSETQ. V was pared by 3 bases and J by 0 bases, with 14 bases of the junction left unmatched. The DNA of the CDR3 is TGCGCCAGCAGCTCCGTTGGGGGGACTAGCGGACTGAGCTCCTACAATGAGCAGTTCTTC. Translated, it gives CASSSVGGTSGLSSYNEQFF.

The chain is built from TRBV11-2 and TRBJ1-1; D not certain. Germline CDR1 is SGHAT and CDR2 is FQNNGV. The germline V and J ends were trimmed by 4 bases and 7 bases, with 10 bases remaining between them. This CDR3 region has 12 residues. CDR3: CASSYVGFEAFF. CDR3 sequence (DNA): TGTGCCAGCAGCTACGTGGGCTTTGAAGCTTTCTTT.

V gene TRBV9 combines with J gene TRBJ2-3; 7 bases fit TRBD1. V lost 3 bases to trimming and J lost 7 bases; unmatched junction nucleotides: 8. Looked up from germline, CDR1 is SGDLS and CDR2 is YYNGEE. The CDR3 runs 14 residues. The CDR3 DNA reads TGTGCCAGCAGCGGGGACAGTCCCCCCTATACGCAGTATTTT. Residues: CASSGDSPPYTQYF.

This clone was observed once. The CDR3 DNA follows: TGTGCCAGTAGTATATCCAGCGGCCGCTCCTACAATGAGCAGTTCTTC. Its translation is CASSISSGRSYNEQFF. The chain recombines TRBV19 with TRBJ2-1, with D maybe TRBD2 (5 bases). This CDR3 spans 16 amino acids. Trimming pared 2 bases from V and 0 bases from J, leaving 11 bases between. The germline V gene encodes CDR1 LNHDA and CDR2 SQIVND (reference sequence).

The chain employs TRBV7-2 and TRBJ2-7, with 9 positions matching TRBD2. The CDR3 runs 15 residues. After removal of 6 bases from V and 3 bases from J, the junction contained 9 bases not matched to a gene. Germline CDR1 SGHTA, CDR2 FQGNSA. CDR3 loop: CASSPSVLAGYEQYF. In nucleotides, the CDR3 is TGTGCCAGCAGTCCATCAGTACTAGCGGGCTACGAGCAGTACTTC.

The chain carries TRBV7-2 and TRBJ2-3; D is undetermined. V gave up 3 bases and J gave up 5 bases, with 9 bases separating them. Looked up from germline, CDR1 is SGHTA and CDR2 is FQGNSA. This CDR3 comprises 13 residues. CDR3 sequence reads: CASSFYMRDTQYF. DNA for the CDR3: TGTGCCAGCAGCTTTTATATGAGAGATACGCAGTATTTT.

The chain carries TRBV5-4 and TRBJ2-5, with D perhaps TRBD2 (5 bases). This CDR3 contains 14 residues. Germline values: CDR1 SGHNT, CDR2 YYREEE (reference sequence). Trimming stripped 2 bases from V and 3 bases from J, with 11 bases between. The CDR3 sequence is CASSFEGAEETQYF. CDR3 nucleotide sequence: TGTGCCAGCAGCTTTGAGGGAGCCGAAGAGACCCAGTACTTC. Together with reference TRBV5-4 and TRBJ2-5, the CDR3 gives the full variable domain: ETGVTQSPTHLIKTRGQQVTLRCSSQSGHNTVSWYQQALGQGPQFIFQYYREEENGRGNFPPRFSGLQFPNYSSELNVNALELDDSALYLCASSFEGAEETQYFGPGTRLLVL.

The chain is built from TRBV30 and TRBJ2-3; the D gene is possibly TRBD2 (6 bases). The germline V and J ends were trimmed by 5 bases and 3 bases, with 15 bases remaining between them. This CDR3 has 14 amino acids. Germline loops: CDR1 GTSNPN, CDR2 SVGIG (reference sequence). CDR3 sequence (DNA): TGTGCCTGGTTGGGGGGAGTGGGAACAGATACGCAGTATTTT. This encodes CAWLGGVGTDTQYF. Using reference TRBV30 and TRBJ2-3 for the parts outside the CDR3, the full variable domain is SQTIHQWPATLVQPVGSPLSLECTVEGTSNPNLYWYRQAAGRGLQLLFYSVGIGQISSEVPQNLSASRPQDRQFILSSKKLLLSDSGFYLCAWLGGVGTDTQYFGPGTRLTVL.

The rearrangement joins TRBV2 to TRBJ2-6; 8 bases are a match to TRBD1. The germline CDR1 and CDR2 sequences are SNHLY and FYNNEI. The junction had 6 bases not matched to a gene; V was cut back by 5 bases and J by 0 bases. CDR3 length: 17 amino acids. The CDR3 is CASSKDRAISGANVLTF. CDR3 in DNA: TGTGCCAGCAGTAAGGACAGGGCCATCTCTGGGGCCAACGTCCTGACTTTC.

The table lists this clone with a count of one. This CDR3 is CASSRSEARLSSQETQYF. Written as DNA, the CDR3 is TGTGCCAGCAGCCGGAGCGAGGCCCGTCTCTCCTCCCAAGAGACCCAGTACTTC. The V and J genes are TRBV7-8 and TRBJ2-5; D is uncertain. V was cut by 5 bases and J by 1 base, with 23 bases left in between. The CDR3 totals 18 residues. Germline values: CDR1 SGHVS, CDR2 FQNEAQ.

The J gene is TRBJ2-7, the V gene TRBV14; D unresolved. Germline V gene data show CDR1 as SGHDN and CDR2 as FVKESK. V dropped 4 bases and J dropped 3 bases, with 7 bases sitting between them. The CDR3 extends over 12 amino acids. CDR3 DNA sequence: TGTGCCAGCAGCCCGTCCGGCTACGAGCAGTACTTC. Amino acid sequence: CASSPSGYEQYF.

This chain links TRBV28 with TRBJ1-5; TRBD1 agrees at 10 bases. The trim removed 7 bases at V and 4 bases at J, leaving 4 bases unmatched. Germline CDR1 and CDR2: MDHEN and SYDVKM. This CDR3 has 14 amino acids. CDR3 in DNA: TGTGCCAGCACCCGGACAGGGGGAAATCAGCCCCAGCATTTT. This encodes CASTRTGGNQPQHF. The variable domain in full, completed from reference TRBV28 and TRBJ1-5, reads DVKVTQSSRYLVKRTGEKVFLECVQDMDHENMFWYRQDPGLGLRLIYFSYDVKMKEKGDIPEGYSVSREKKERFSLILESASTNQTSMYLCASTRTGGNQPQHFGDGTRLSIL.

The rearrangement links TRBV2 to TRBJ2-1; 7 bases map to TRBD2. The CDR3 totals 18 residues. V lost 5 bases, J lost 0 bases, and 13 bases stayed unmatched. CDR1 SNHLY and CDR2 FYNNEI come from the germline V gene. This chain's CDR3 is CASSSQSLAASSYNEQFF. The CDR3 nucleotides read TGTGCCAGCAGTTCTCAGAGTCTAGCGGCTAGCTCCTACAATGAGCAGTTCTTC. Drawing the rest from reference TRBV2 and TRBJ2-1, the complete variable domain is EPEVTQTPSHQVTQMGQEVILRCVPISNHLYFYWYRQILGQKVEFLVSFYNNEISEKSEIFDDQFSVERPDGSNFTLKIRSTKLEDSAMYFCASSSQSLAASSYNEQFFGPGTRLTVL.

The chain has TRBV2 and TRBJ2-6; 11 bases align to TRBD2. Germline V gene sequence: CDR1 SNHLY, CDR2 FYNNEI. The CDR3 loop spans 18 amino acids. V gave up 6 bases and J gave up 1 base; unmatched junction bases: 8. The CDR3 coding sequence is TGTGCCAGCAGCAGACTAGCGGGAATGGGTTCTGGGGCCAACGTCCTGACTTTC. This encodes CASSRLAGMGSGANVLTF.